Given below is one T cell receptor beta chain in context. The antigen remains unidentified. These data originate in a study of Ad26.COV2.S vaccination and SARS-CoV-2 variants. Across the whole study: Once, or twice with 56 days between doses, Ad26.COV2.S was given intramuscularly.

Profiled with immunoSEQ multiplex PCR; TCRdb holds only in-frame clones, not every one. The sample has about 390,000 clones, 70% to 90% seen once. As for treatment: 15 to 20 received Ad26.COV2.S at low or high dose, single or two shots; 5 received placebo; per-sample allocation not given. On day 63 after the first injection, vaccine and placebo recipients gave samples. In Boston, the donor was an adult between 18-55 years of age. SARS-CoV-2 spike from the Wuhan strain was encoded by the vaccine, an Ad26 vector. Whole-study findings and limits: While placebo recipients had lower spike-specific TCR breadth, vaccine recipients had more.

V shed 4 bases and J 1 base; nucleotides not matched to a gene: 5. Per germline, CDR1 SNHLY and CDR2 FYNNEI. The CDR3 extends over 16 amino acids. Specimen: peripheral blood, collected in a trial of Ad26.COV2.S vaccine versus placebo. This receptor was obtained from a person between 18 and 59 years old who received the Ad26.COV2.S COVID-19 vaccine or a placebo. The J gene is TRBJ2-2, the V gene TRBV2; 8 positions match TRBD2. CDR3 in DNA: TGTGCCAGCAGTGTTCGGCTAGCGGGGAACACCGGGGAGCTGTTTTTT. It specifies CASSVRLAGNTGELFF.